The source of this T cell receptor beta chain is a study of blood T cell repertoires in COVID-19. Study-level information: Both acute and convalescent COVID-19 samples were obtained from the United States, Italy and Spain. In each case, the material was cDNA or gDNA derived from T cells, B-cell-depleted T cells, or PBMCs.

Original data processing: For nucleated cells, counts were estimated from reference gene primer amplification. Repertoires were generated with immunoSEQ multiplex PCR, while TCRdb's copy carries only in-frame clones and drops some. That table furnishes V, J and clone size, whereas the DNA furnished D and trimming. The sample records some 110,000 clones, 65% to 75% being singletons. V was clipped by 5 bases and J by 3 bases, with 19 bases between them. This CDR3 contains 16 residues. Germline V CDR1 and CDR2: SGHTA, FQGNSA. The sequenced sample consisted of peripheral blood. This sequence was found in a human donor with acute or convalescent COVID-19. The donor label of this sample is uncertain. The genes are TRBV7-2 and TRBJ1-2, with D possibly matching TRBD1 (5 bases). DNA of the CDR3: TGTGCCAGCAGCATCGACCCAGGGTTTCGATACTATGGCTACACCTTC. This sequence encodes CASSIDPGFRYYGYTF. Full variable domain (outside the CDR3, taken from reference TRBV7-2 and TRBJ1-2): GAGVSQSPSNKVTEKGKDVELRCDPISGHTALYWYRQSLGQGLEFLIYFQGNSAPDKSGLPSDRFSAERTGGSVSTLTIQRTQQEDSAVYLCASSIDPGFRYYGYTFGSGTRLTVV.